This T cell receptor beta chain derives from a study of T cells in Graves' hyperthyroidism and ophthalmopathy. The overall study: Peripheral blood was secured at the point of initial diagnosis, before any treatment. General study findings and limits: The model anticipated ophthalmopathy a median around six months pre-onset. Among thyroid clonotypes expanded above 0.001, most also appeared in blood.

Blood was sampled at initial diagnosis of hyperthyroidism, prior to onset of any ophthalmopathy symptoms. The V segment lost 1 base and the J segment 3 bases; nucleotides outside the gene matches: 5. The CDR3 extends over 17 amino acids. Germline CDR1 is LGHDT and CDR2 is YNNKEL (reference sequence). What was amplified from RNA transcripts were TCR beta CDR3 regions. The HTBI primer set served for first-round RT-PCR of the TCR CDR3. Using its own MiXCR run on the multiplex PCR reads, TCRdb lists one record per CDR3 protein. The repertoire holds fewer than 450,000 distinct CDR3 sequences, with roughly 15% as singletons. Regarding this clonotype: Its target is not known.

V gene TRBV3-1 combines with J gene TRBJ2-2, with 10 bases fitting TRBD2. Sequencing input: blood. The source is a woman in her 30s with Graves' hyperthyroidism that later progressed to Graves' ophthalmopathy. For the CDR3, the DNA is TGTGCCAGCAGCCAAGTCAGCGGGGGGGCGTACACCGGGGAGCTGTTTTTT. Translation gives CASSQVSGGAYTGELFF.